The sequence of this T cell receptor (beta chain) was determined in a study of shared clonotypes between healthy human individuals. Sequencing was performed with immunoSEQ multiplex PCR; in TCRdb, only in-frame clones are kept and a portion is missing. The data show over 2 million clones, 85% to 95% seen once. There are 16 residues in the CDR3. Per germline, CDR1 SGHRS and CDR2 YFSETQ. With 4 bases clipped from V and 7 bases from J, the junction kept 13 bases outside the gene matches. The V call is TRBV5-1, the J call TRBJ1-1; TRBD1 matches at 10 bases. Sample: naive CD4+ T cells sorted from blood. Subset defined: CD45RA+ positively selected. This clonotype was sampled from a man aged 18 to 29 in good health. CDR3 coding DNA: TGCGCCAGCAGCCCTCGCTCCCCGACAGGGGGCTTTGAAGCTTTCTTT. Translation gives CASSPRSPTGGFEAFF.